Listed here is a single TCR beta chain. The data were taken from a study of blood T cell repertoires in COVID-19. Germline CDR1 WNHNN, CDR2 SYGVQD (reference sequence). V lost 6 bases to trimming and J lost 2 bases, with 20 bases between them. The CDR3 extends over 16 amino acids. TCRdb keeps only in-frame clones here, not all; method: immunoSEQ multiplex PCR. This sample has roughly 240,000 clones; around four fifths occur once, and the top ten carry approximately 4%. This sequence was found in a woman aged 40-49 years who had been exposed to COVID-19. The sequenced sample consisted of PBMCs or T cells enriched from blood (not recorded which). The chain joins TRBV10-1 to TRBJ2-7; a weak D match, TRBD1 (6 bases). The CDR3 bases are TGCGCCAGCAGGGTTGCGGCTACAGGGTACCCCTACGAGCAGTACTTC. Translation: CASRVAATGYPYEQYF.